The 19 T cell receptor beta chains given below trace back to one sample, sequenced in a study of OX40 agonist ivuxolimab in advanced cancers. Libraries were prepared by immunoSEQ multiplex PCR; TCRdb keeps only in-frame clonotypes and omits some of them. The data show over 30,000 clones, with 65% to 90% seen just once and approximately 2% held by the top ten. Here the sequenced sample was CD4+ or CD8+ T cells sorted from blood, taken in a trial of the OX40 agonist ivuxolimab. These receptors were obtained from an adult with an advanced solid tumor such as melanoma, head and neck, liver or kidney cancer.

This chain links TRBV4-2 with TRBJ2-3; 8 bases are a match to TRBD2. The V gene end was trimmed by 1 base and the J gene end by 1 base; junction bases not matched to a gene: 10. Germline CDR1 is LGHNA and CDR2 is YNFKEQ. This CDR3 spans 18 amino acids. The CDR3 DNA is TGTGCCAGCAGCCAAGCCGTACCTAGCGGGCAGGGCACAGATACGCAGTATTTT. Residues: CASSQAVPSGQGTDTQYF.

The V and J genes are TRBV7-2 and TRBJ2-5, with TRBD2 matching 9 bases. Germline trimming cut 5 bases from V and 4 bases from J; bases unmatched to any gene: 8. Germline values: CDR1 SGHTA, CDR2 FQGNSA. The CDR3 contains 15 residues. The CDR3 sequence: CASSNRGGAGETQYF. As DNA, the CDR3 is TGTGCCAGCAGCAACCGCGGGGGGGCTGGAGAGACCCAGTACTTC.

This clone is a singleton in its sample. The genes are TRBV7-8 and TRBJ1-1; D call uncertain. Germline V gives CDR1 SGHVS, CDR2 FQNEAQ. The CDR3 covers 15 residues. Trimming stripped 1 base from V and 4 bases from J, with 13 bases between. This CDR3 reads CASSLVSAFSTEAFF. The CDR3 DNA reads as TGTGCCAGCAGCTTAGTGTCAGCCTTTAGCACTGAAGCTTTCTTT.

This chain connects TRBV27 to TRBJ1-6, with 10 bases that match TRBD1. With 5 bases clipped from V and 6 bases from J, the junction kept 7 bases outside the gene matches. Germline V gives CDR1 MNHEY, CDR2 SMNVEV (reference sequence). This CDR3 is 16 amino acids long. The CDR3 DNA reads as TGTGCCAGCAGTCCCCGGACAGGGGGAGTTAATTCACCCCTCCACTTT. Its translation is CASSPRTGGVNSPLHF.

The chain uses TRBV7-2 and TRBJ2-7; no definite D call. Deletions cut 5 bases from V and 2 bases from J, with 16 bases between. This CDR3 spans 15 amino acids. Germline V gene lookup returns CDR1 SGHTA and CDR2 FQGNSA. The DNA for the CDR3 is TGTGCCAGCAGCCCCGAACTCCTCCCTACCTACGAGCAGTACTTC. Translation gives CASSPELLPTYEQYF.

The chain has TRBV2 and TRBJ1-2; D is unclear. The ends were cut back, 8 bases at V and 13 bases at J, with 23 bases in the middle. Germline values: CDR1 SNHLY, CDR2 FYNNEI. The CDR3 sequence is 13 residues long. CDR3 amino acids: CASGNLRSPGLTF. CDR3 nucleotide sequence: TGTGCCAGCGGGAACTTACGGTCCCCCGGTCTCACCTTC.

The chain is built from TRBV25-1 and TRBJ2-7, with D unresolved. Trimming pared 8 bases from V and 4 bases from J, leaving 12 bases between. This CDR3 contains 12 residues. Germline-derived CDR1 and CDR2 are MGHDK and SYGVNS. The CDR3 region is CASSPLGYEQYF. The CDR3 DNA follows: TGTGCCAGCTCACCTTTAGGATACGAGCAGTACTTC.

This chain uses TRBV5-1 with TRBJ1-5; 9 nucleotides align to TRBD1. V shed 1 base and J 1 base; nucleotides not matched to a gene: 3. In germline, CDR1 is SGHRS, CDR2 YFSETQ. The CDR3 totals 16 residues. CDR3 sequence (DNA): TGCGCCAGCAGCTTGACAGGGGGCATGAGCAATCAGCCCCAGCATTTT. It translates to CASSLTGGMSNQPQHF.

This chain joins TRBV19 and TRBJ1-5; the D is unclear. Germline V lookup: CDR1 LNHDA, CDR2 SQIVND (reference sequence). This CDR3 comprises 14 residues. With 5 bases removed from V and 0 bases from J, the gap between germline ends came to 8 bases. The CDR3 bases are TGTGCCAGTAGTCGAGCGGTTAGCAATCAGCCCCAGCATTTT. It codes for CASSRAVSNQPQHF. Combining the CDR3 with reference TRBV19 and TRBJ1-5 gives the whole variable domain DGGITQSPKYLFRKEGQNVTLSCEQNLNHDAMYWYRQDPGQGLRLIYYSQIVNDFQKGDIAEGYSVSREKKESFPLTVTSAQKNPTAFYLCASSRAVSNQPQHFGDGTRLSIL.

The V and J genes are TRBV5-6 and TRBJ1-2; 7 nucleotides match TRBD1. Germline assignment: CDR1 SGHDT and CDR2 YYEEEE. The CDR3 consists of 14 residues. V was clipped by 5 bases and J by 4 bases; unmatched bases: 8. In DNA, the CDR3 is TGTGCCAGCAGTCCGGGAGGGACAGTCTATGGCTACACCTTC. Its translation: CASSPGGTVYGYTF.

The chain carries TRBV2 and TRBJ2-1; 15 bases are shared with TRBD2. The germline gives CDR1 SNHLY, CDR2 FYNNEI. The CDR3 runs to 14 residues. The trim removed 4 bases at V and 13 bases at J, leaving 5 bases unmatched. CDR3 protein: CASSVGLAGGPQFF. In DNA, the CDR3 is TGTGCCAGCAGTGTGGGACTAGCGGGGGGACCTCAGTTCTTC.

The V gene is TRBV7-9, the J gene TRBJ1-1; 7 bases match TRBD1. The CDR3 contains 13 residues. Germline lookup yields CDR1 SEHNR and CDR2 FQNEAQ (reference sequence). V lost 5 bases, J lost 6 bases, and 6 bases stayed unmatched. This chain's CDR3 is CASSTGQAPEAFF. The CDR3, as DNA: TGTGCCAGCAGCACAGGACAGGCCCCTGAAGCTTTCTTT.

J is TRBJ2-5 and V is TRBV5-1, with 7 bases identical to TRBD2. The CDR3 sequence is 15 residues long. The ends lost 0 bases at V and 5 bases at J; junction bases unmatched: 7. Germline values: CDR1 SGHRS, CDR2 YFSETQ. In DNA, the CDR3 is TGCGCCAGCAGCTTGGCTGGGACTAACTGGGAGACCCAGTACTTC. Its translation: CASSLAGTNWETQYF.

As DNA, the CDR3 is TGTGCTAGTGGTTTGCCTCCCGGGGCGAGGAATGAGCAGTTCTTC. Translation gives CASGLPPGARNEQFF. This sequence joins TRBV12-5 and TRBJ2-1; the D gene could be TRBD1 or TRBD2 (5 bases each). The CDR3 loop spans 15 amino acids. In germline, CDR1 is LGHNT, CDR2 FRNRAP. Trimming left V 2 bases short and J 7 bases short, with 15 bases between.

This clone occurred a few times. The CDR3, as DNA: TGTGCCAGCAGCTTTGGTGGAACAGCAACAGATACGCAGTATTTT. As protein: CASSFGGTATDTQYF. This chain uses TRBV7-3 with TRBJ2-3, with D uncertain. Germline-derived CDR1 and CDR2 are SGHTA and FQGTGA. Trimming took 3 bases from V and 3 from J, leaving 13 bases between them. The CDR3 extends over 15 amino acids.

The rearrangement joins TRBV19 to TRBJ1-2; TRBD1 is a possible D gene (5 bases). Germline CDR1 LNHDA, CDR2 SQIVND (reference sequence). The CDR3 sequence is 13 residues long. Trimming shortened V by 0 bases and J by 5 bases, and 7 bases separated the two germline ends. The CDR3 protein is CASSIDGGYGYTF. The CDR3 DNA is TGTGCCAGTAGTATAGACGGGGGTTATGGCTACACCTTC.

The J gene is TRBJ1-4, the V gene TRBV4-1; a weak D match, TRBD1 (5 bases). Germline CDR1 is MGHRA and CDR2 is YSYEKL. V was shortened by 0 bases and J by 10 bases, with 9 bases between the two germline ends. CDR3 size: 13 residues. The CDR3, as DNA: TGCGCCAGCAGCCAAGAGGCAGGGCGAAAACTGTTTTTT. Protein product: CASSQEAGRKLFF.

The rearrangement joins TRBV7-9 to TRBJ1-4, with a weak D call TRBD1 (5 bases). Germline CDR1 is SEHNR and CDR2 is FQNEAQ (reference sequence). This CDR3 is 14 amino acids long. The ends were cut back, 6 bases at V and 5 bases at J, with 13 bases in the middle. CDR3: CASRTGGVNEKLFF. Here the CDR3 DNA reads TGTGCCAGCAGGACCGGGGGGGTGAATGAAAAACTGTTTTTT.

This clone was counted between two and nine times. The CDR3 spells CASSEGGVTEAFF. CDR3 nucleotide sequence: TGTGCCAGCAGTGAAGGGGGAGTCACTGAAGCTTTCTTT. V is TRBV2 and J is TRBJ1-1; D remains unclear. Trimming took off 1 base at V and 4 bases at J, with 7 bases between the two ends. Germline V lookup: CDR1 SNHLY, CDR2 FYNNEI. CDR3 size: 13 residues.